This T cell receptor (beta chain) emerged from a study of shared clonotypes between healthy human individuals. Overall study results and limits: Generation probabilities of non-shared clonotypes were lower (relative to those shared by all four donors). Memory subsets had estimated richness that was generally smaller than that of naive subsets.

The data were produced by immunoSEQ multiplex PCR, yet TCRdb's version contains in-frame clones alone and is incomplete. This sample has approximately 2,200,000 clones, with roughly 91% found just once. With respect to this clone: As yet, its antigen is unknown.

CD45RO-negative cells were positively selected for CCR7, leaving out terminally differentiated effector memory CD45RA+ cells. This CDR3 contains 14 residues. The V segment lost 3 bases and the J segment 6 bases; nucleotides outside the gene matches: 4. The V gene's germline CDR1 is MDHEN and CDR2 SYDVKM. The genes are TRBV28 and TRBJ2-7; 11 nucleotides align to TRBD1. Material: naive CD8+ T cells from PBMCs. The sequence was collected from a man aged 18 to 30 in good health. Some clones in this sample may be carry-over from other donors' samples. The CDR3 is CASSLLDRGREQYF. The CDR3 DNA reads TGTGCCAGCAGTTTGCTGGACAGGGGGCGCGAGCAGTACTTC.